The present entry profiles one T cell receptor (beta chain) with its context. The data were obtained in a study of blood T cell repertoires in COVID-19. In the original workflow: Quantification of nucleated cells was approximated via reference gene primer amplification. Measured with immunoSEQ multiplex PCR; TCRdb has only the in-frame clones, and not every one. The V and J calls and clone size are taken from that table; D and trimming were inferred from the DNA. The sample yields roughly 34,000 clones, roughly nine tenths seen once. The CDR3 is 15 amino acids. Germline CDR1 SGHKS, CDR2 YYEKEE (reference sequence). V dropped 2 bases and J dropped 0; count of bases not matched to a gene: 4.

The sample consisted of peripheral blood. The chain combines TRBV5-5 with TRBJ2-7, with 8 bases identical to TRBD2. The source of this sequence is a woman aged 80 or over with active or convalescent COVID-19. CDR3 sequence reads: CASSLIAGNSYEQYF. For the CDR3, the DNA is TGTGCCAGCAGCTTAATAGCGGGGAACTCCTACGAGCAGTACTTC.